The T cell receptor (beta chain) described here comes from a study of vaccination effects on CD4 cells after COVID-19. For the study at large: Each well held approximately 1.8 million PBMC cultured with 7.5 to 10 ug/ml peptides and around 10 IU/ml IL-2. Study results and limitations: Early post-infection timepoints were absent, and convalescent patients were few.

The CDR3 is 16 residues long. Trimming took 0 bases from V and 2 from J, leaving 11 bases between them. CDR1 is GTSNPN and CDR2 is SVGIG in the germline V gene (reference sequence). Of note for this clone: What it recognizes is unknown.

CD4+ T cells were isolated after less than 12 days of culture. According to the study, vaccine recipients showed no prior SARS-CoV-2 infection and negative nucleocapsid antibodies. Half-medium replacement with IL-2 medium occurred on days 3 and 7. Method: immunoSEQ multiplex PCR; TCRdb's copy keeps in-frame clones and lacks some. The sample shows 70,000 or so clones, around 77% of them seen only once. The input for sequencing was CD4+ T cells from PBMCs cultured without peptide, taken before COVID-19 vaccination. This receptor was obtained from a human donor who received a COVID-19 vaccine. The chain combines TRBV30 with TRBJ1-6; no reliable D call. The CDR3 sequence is CAWSVSRSPYNSPLHF. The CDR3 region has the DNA TGTGCCTGGAGTGTATCCCGGTCCCCCTATAATTCACCCCTCCACTTT.